This record covers a single T cell receptor beta chain. What it recognizes is unknown. This specimen comes from a study of cytomegalovirus exposure and HLA in healthy donors. Findings and caveats of the study: In the 130 or so validation repertoires, about 94% of cluster scores exceeded 0, per a later analysis. There were about 160 TCR beta chains listed as cytomegalovirus-associated. Most TCR sequences showed up rarely, but some public TCRs showed up in many donors.

An approximately 130-subject validation cohort, separate from the roughly 680-subject first cohort, supplied the donors. The data were produced by immunoSEQ multiplex PCR, yet TCRdb's version contains in-frame clones alone and is incomplete. The sample has around 69,000 clones, just over 95% seen once. V lost 4 bases, J lost 6 bases, and 6 bases stayed unmatched. Germline-derived CDR1 and CDR2 are ENHRY and SYGVKD. This CDR3 region has 13 residues. This clonotype was sampled from a woman aged 18-29 years in good health and CMV-seropositive. J is TRBJ2-7 and V is TRBV10-3; the match to TRBD2 covers 7 bases. The sample consisted of PBMCs. The CDR3 nucleotides are TGTGCCATCAGTGGCGTTACTAGCGCCGAGCAGTACTTC. This translates into CAISGVTSAEQYF.